The clone carrying this T cell receptor (beta chain) is judged large (0.1 to 1%). Antigen: not known. Distinct nucleotide sequences in the sample also encode this CDR3. With 1 base removed from V and 9 bases from J, the gap between germline ends came to 16 bases. Germline CDR1 reads SGHTA; CDR2 reads FQGNSA. This CDR3 contains 15 residues. The data belong to a study of T cells in narcolepsy. Turning to the study itself: Healthy controls were enrolled alongside patients with narcolepsy type 1 or type 2.

Produced via immunoSEQ multiplex PCR; TCRdb's table is partial and in-frame only. Of about 510 clones in the sample, just under 30% were seen once. Specimen: cultured CD4+ T cells from cerebrospinal fluid. The clonotype comes from a human donor with narcolepsy. The chain uses TRBV7-2 and TRBJ2-1, with D unclear. The CDR3 sequence: CASSLGSPGLGEQFF. The CDR3 DNA follows: TGTGCCAGCAGCTTAGGGTCTCCGGGCCTTGGTGAGCAGTTCTTC.